These T cell receptor beta chains were read from a single sample in a study of cytomegalovirus exposure and HLA in healthy donors. Produced via immunoSEQ multiplex PCR; TCRdb's table is partial and in-frame only. This sample's table has tens of thousands of clones. Material for sequencing was PBMCs. The receptors originated from a man aged 18 to 29 in good health and CMV-seropositive. The CDR3 runs from the conserved cysteine through the conserved F or W. D genes are given only for firm matches.

j_gene,d_gene,v_gene,CDR3nt,CDR3aa
TRBJ2-5,.,TRBV4-2,TGTGCCAGCAGCCAACCAGCTAGCGAGTCCGAGACCCAGTACTTC,CASSQPASESETQYF
TRBJ2-5,.,TRBV30,TGTGCCTGGAGGGACAACGTGAAGACCCAGTACTTC,CAWRDNVKTQYF
TRBJ2-5,TRBD1,TRBV10-2,TGCGCCAGCAATCCGGTGGACAGGACCCAAGAGACCCAGTACTTC,CASNPVDRTQETQYF
TRBJ1-5,.,TRBV2,TGTGCCACCCTCAATTTTCCGGGACACGTAACCCGTGGCAATCAGCCCCAGCATTTT,CATLNFPGHVTRGNQPQHF
TRBJ2-1,TRBD1,TRBV6-5,TGTGCCAGCACGTTAAGACAGGGGACCCGGGATGAGCAGTTCTTC,CASTLRQGTRDEQFF
TRBJ1-1,.,TRBV18,TGTGCCAGCTCATTCCAGGGAACTGAAGCTTTCTTT,CASSFQGTEAFF
TRBJ2-1,TRBD1,TRBV6-5,TGTGCCAGCAGTTACAGGGGGCCGGCCTACAATGAGCAGTTCTTC,CASSYRGPAYNEQFF
TRBJ1-1,.,TRBV6-1,TGTGCCAGCACAAGACCCCCAGGGACTGAAGCTTTCTTT,CASTRPPGTEAFF
TRBJ2-1,TRBD2,TRBV29-1,TGCAGCGCGCGGACTAGCGGCCAGATGGTATCCTACAATGAGCAGTTCTTC,CSARTSGQMVSYNEQFF
TRBJ2-1,TRBD1,TRBV6-5,TGTGCCAGCAGTCGGACAGGGGGAGAAAATGAGCAGTTCTTC,CASSRTGGENEQFF
TRBJ2-1,.,TRBV4-2,TGTGCCAGCAGCCAAGATCCTGGGCTCGGGGATGAGCAGTTCTTC,CASSQDPGLGDEQFF
TRBJ2-5,.,TRBV9,TGTGCCAGCAGCGTATCCAGCGGAACTCAAGAGACCCAGTACTTC,CASSVSSGTQETQYF
TRBJ1-2,.,TRBV6-5,TGTGCCAGCAGTTACTTTGTGCAGGGTGGTGGCTACACCTTC,CASSYFVQGGGYTF
TRBJ2-3,TRBD1,TRBV15,TGTGCCACCAGCAGGAGGACAGGGGGCTTCGGAGATACGCAGTATTTT,CATSRRTGGFGDTQYF
TRBJ2-5,TRBD1,TRBV11-2,TGTGCCAGCAGCCTCCGGGACAGGGCAGTCGAGACCCAGTACTTC,CASSLRDRAVETQYF
TRBJ1-1,.,TRBV7-9,TGTGCCAGCAGCTTTGAAGGGGTTGGGGACACTGAAGCTTTCTTT,CASSFEGVGDTEAFF
TRBJ1-2,TRBD1,TRBV5-8,TGTGCCAGCAGTTACGGACAGGGGGATGGCTACACCTTC,CASSYGQGDGYTF
TRBJ2-5,.,TRBV5-1,TGCGCCAGCAGCCCATCAGAGCTGGGGGCGGGAGAGACCCAGTACTTC,CASSPSELGAGETQYF
TRBJ2-1,TRBD1,TRBV27,TGTGCCAGCAGCCCTCAGGGGGCGAGGTTCAATGAGCAGTTCTTC,CASSPQGARFNEQFF
TRBJ2-2,TRBD1,TRBV19,TGTGCCAGTAAAGGGGGCCCGAACACCGGGGAGCTGTTTTTT,CASKGGPNTGELFF